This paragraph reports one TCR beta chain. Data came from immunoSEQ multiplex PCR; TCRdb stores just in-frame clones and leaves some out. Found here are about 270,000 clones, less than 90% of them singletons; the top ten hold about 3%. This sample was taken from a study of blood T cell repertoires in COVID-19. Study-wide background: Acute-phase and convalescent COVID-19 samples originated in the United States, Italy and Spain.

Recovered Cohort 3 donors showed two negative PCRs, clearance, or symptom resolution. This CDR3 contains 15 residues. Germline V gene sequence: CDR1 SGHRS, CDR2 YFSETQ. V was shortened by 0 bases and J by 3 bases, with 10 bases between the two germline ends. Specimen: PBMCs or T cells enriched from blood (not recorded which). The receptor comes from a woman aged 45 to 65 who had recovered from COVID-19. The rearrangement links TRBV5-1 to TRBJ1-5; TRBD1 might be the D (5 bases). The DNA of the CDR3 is TGCGCCAGCAGCTTGGATGGGGGGATCAATCAGCCCCAGCATTTT. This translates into CASSLDGGINQPQHF.